This record looks at one TCR beta chain sequence and its context. Its specificity is unknown. Germline V lookup: CDR1 LNHDA, CDR2 SQIVND (reference sequence). V was shortened by 8 bases and J by 5 bases, with 6 bases between the two germline ends. CDR3 size: 11 residues. It was cDNA, reverse transcribed from extracted RNA, that served as the sequencing template. Clones were sequenced by immunoSEQ multiplex PCR, and TCRdb holds only the in-frame ones, with some missing. The sample holds roughly 120,000 clones, 56% seen once. Treatment here: oral pan-JAK inhibitor, 5-10 mg twice daily. Samples from alopecia areata patients were lesional scalp punch biopsies and peripheral blood. These data are taken from a study of CD8+ T cells in alopecia areata. Study-level findings and limits: Significant decreases in scalp clonality and expanded CD8+ clones followed tofacitinib treatment. Any link of baseline CD8+ expansion to response, resting on one nonresponder, remains uncertain.

V usage is TRBV19 and J usage is TRBJ2-2; a weak D match, TRBD2 (5 bases). The origin of this receptor is a human donor with alopecia areata. This material consisted of CD4+ T cells sorted from blood, taken at week 24, from a patient treated with tofacitinib. The CDR3, as DNA: TGTGCCAGTTCGGGGACCGGGGAGCTGTTTTTT. This sequence encodes CASSGTGELFF. The variable domain in full, with the rest retrieved from reference TRBV19 and TRBJ2-2, is DGGITQSPKYLFRKEGQNVTLSCEQNLNHDAMYWYRQDPGQGLRLIYYSQIVNDFQKGDIAEGYSVSREKKESFPLTVTSAQKNPTAFYLCASSGTGELFFGEGSRLTVL.